The clone carrying this T cell receptor (beta chain) was detected many times. There were TCR beta CDR3 regions amplified from RNA transcripts. Initially, a first-round RT-PCR of the TCR CDR3 employed the HTBI primer set. TCRdb reprocessed the multiplex PCR reads via MiXCR and lists one record per CDR3 protein. The repertoire includes about 500,000 distinct CDR3 sequences, around 15% of them detected once, and roughly 29% sits in the top ten. Ophthalmopathy patients had Clinical Activity Score at least 3, NOSPECS grade at least 4, duration under 3 months. V was pared by 1 base and J by 4 bases, with 10 bases between. Looked up from germline, CDR1 is DFQATT and CDR2 is SNEGSKA (reference sequence). This CDR3 spans 13 amino acids. These data are taken from a study of T cells in Graves' hyperthyroidism and ophthalmopathy.

The source material was blood. This clonotype was obtained from a woman aged 30 to 39 with Graves' ophthalmopathy. This sequence joins TRBV20-1 and TRBJ1-2; D gene uncertain. Here the CDR3 reads CSARVDGLYGYTF. As DNA, the CDR3 is TGCAGTGCTAGAGTCGACGGTCTCTATGGCTACACCTTC.